The 27 T cell receptor beta chains reported below all come from one sample, sequenced in a study of T cells in Graves' hyperthyroidism and ophthalmopathy. RNA transcripts served as the template for amplifying TCR beta CDR3 regions. The HTBI primer set served for first-round RT-PCR of the TCR CDR3. TCRdb reprocessed the multiplex PCR reads with MiXCR, giving one entry per CDR3 protein. The sample holds about 380,000 distinct CDR3 sequences; 13% are singletons and the top ten take more than 20%. The sequencing sample was made of blood. These receptors all come from a man aged 25-40 years with Graves' hyperthyroidism that later progressed to Graves' ophthalmopathy.

In its sample, this clonotype was seen many times. This chain connects TRBV5-5 to TRBJ2-1; 9 positions agree with TRBD1. The V segment lost 7 bases and the J segment 6 bases; nucleotides outside the gene matches: 11. This CDR3 contains 15 residues. CDR1 is SGHKS and CDR2 is YYEKEE in the germline V gene (reference sequence). The CDR3 protein is CASSLSDRGGNEQFF. The CDR3 coding sequence is TGTGCCAGCTCTCTCTCGGACAGGGGAGGCAATGAGCAGTTCTTC.

This clonotype was found many times. The chain couples TRBV12-3 or TRBV12-4 to TRBJ1-1; D gene unclear. This CDR3 region has 15 residues. V was shortened by 8 bases and J by 0 bases, with 16 bases between the two germline ends. Here the CDR3 reads CASLKDHALNTEAFF. Here the CDR3 DNA reads TGTGCCAGCCTGAAGGACCATGCTCTGAACACTGAAGCTTTCTTT.

This clonotype was recorded at least ten times. This chain connects TRBV2 to TRBJ1-2; D is ambiguous. Trimming cost V 8 bases and J 6 bases, with 16 bases left between them. This CDR3 is built from 13 residues. Germline CDR1 is SNHLY and CDR2 is FYNNEI. CDR3 bases: TGTGCCAGCTCTCCCCCGGCTGCTGATGGCTACACCTTC. Its protein product is CASSPPAADGYTF.

The genes are TRBV2 and TRBJ1-1, with D unresolved. The CDR3 runs to 11 residues. V lost 4 bases and J 11 bases, leaving 11 bases between the germline ends. Germline V gene sequence: CDR1 SNHLY, CDR2 FYNNEI. CDR3 in amino acids: CASSGSGRAFF. DNA for the CDR3: TGTGCCAGCAGTGGTTCGGGGAGGGCTTTCTTT.

This clonotype was detected ten times or more. CDR3 protein: CASSARQGLNEQFF. CDR3 bases: TGTGCCAGCAGCGCGCGACAGGGATTGAATGAGCAGTTCTTC. The rearrangement joins TRBV7-2 to TRBJ2-1, with 7 bases that match TRBD1. Trimming took 5 bases from V and 7 from J; bases not matched to a gene: 8. The CDR3 is 14 amino acids. Per the germline V gene, CDR1 is SGHTA and CDR2 is FQGNSA.

This chain uses TRBV18 with TRBJ1-2; D is possibly TRBD1 (5 bases). This CDR3 comprises 14 residues. In germline, CDR1 is KGHSH, CDR2 LQKENI. Trimming removed 3 bases from V and 6 bases from J, with 14 bases in between. The CDR3 spells CASSPVDSGDGYTF. CDR3 DNA sequence: TGTGCCAGCTCACCGGTCGACAGTGGCGATGGCTACACCTTC.

This chain uses TRBV4-1 with TRBJ2-5; D unclear. Trimming removed 0 bases from V and 6 bases from J, with 11 bases in between. CDR3 length: 14 residues. CDR1 MGHRA and CDR2 YSYEKL come from the germline V gene. This CDR3 is CASSQDSWGKTQYF. DNA for the CDR3: TGCGCCAGCAGCCAAGATTCCTGGGGTAAGACCCAGTACTTC.

This clonotype has a count of ten or more. The chain couples TRBV12-3 or TRBV12-4 to TRBJ1-5, with 7 bases fitting TRBD1. Trimming took 6 bases from V and 7 from J; bases not matched to a gene: 6. CDR3 length: 13 amino acids. CDR3 nucleotide sequence: TGTGCCAGCAGCCGACAGGGAGCCCAGCCCCAGCATTTT. Amino acid sequence: CASSRQGAQPQHF.

In its sample, this clonotype was seen a few times. V and J are TRBV7-2 and TRBJ1-5; D remains unclear. CDR1 and CDR2 (germline): SGHTA, FQGNSA. V lost 2 bases to trimming and J lost 4 bases, with 12 bases between them. The CDR3 totals 15 residues. The CDR3 sequence is CASSLSSTENQPQHF. The CDR3 DNA reads TGTGCCAGCAGCTTAAGCAGCACCGAAAATCAGCCCCAGCATTTT.

This clonotype was recorded many times. J is TRBJ1-1 and V is TRBV6-5; D is unclear. Trimming cost V 0 bases and J 0 bases, with 11 bases left between them. The germline gives CDR1 MNHEY, CDR2 SVGAGI. The CDR3 covers 16 residues. The CDR3 DNA reads TGTGCCAGCAGTTACTCACCGGGTTCCATGAACACTGAAGCTTTCTTT. This codes for CASSYSPGSMNTEAFF.

This clonotype was detected ten times or more. J is TRBJ2-2 and V is TRBV6-1, with TRBD2 identical over 11 bases. Germline V lookup: CDR1 MNHNS, CDR2 SASEGT. The CDR3 is 18 residues long. Trimming removed 6 bases from V and 5 bases from J; junction bases left unmatched: 14. CDR3 sequence (DNA): TGTGCCAGCAGCAGGGGATTAGCGGGGGGGTCGGGAACCGGGGAGCTGTTTTTT. Its translation is CASSRGLAGGSGTGELFF.

In DNA form, the CDR3 reads TGTGCCAGCAGCTCTGCCCGGACAGGGTCCGGGGAGCTGTTTTTT. It translates to CASSSARTGSGELFF. The chain recombines TRBV7-3 with TRBJ2-2, with 8 positions matching TRBD1. Trimming at V came to 4 bases and at J to 6 bases, leaving 7 bases not matched to a gene. There are 15 residues in the CDR3. CDR1 SGHTA and CDR2 FQGTGA come from the germline V gene.

This clonotype came up many times. V gene TRBV6-1 combines with J gene TRBJ1-5; D is perhaps TRBD1 (5 bases). Germline V gene sequence: CDR1 MNHNS, CDR2 SASEGT. This CDR3 contains 14 residues. V dropped 7 bases and J dropped 0 bases, with 10 bases sitting between them. CDR3 in DNA: TGTGCCAGCACACGAGGGGATAGCAATCAGCCCCAGCATTTT. Its translation is CASTRGDSNQPQHF.

This clonotype has a count of ten or more. The V gene is TRBV11-3, the J gene TRBJ1-1, with D hard to call. Germline CDR1 reads SGHNT; CDR2 reads YENEEA. CDR3 length: 12 residues. Trimming left V 3 bases short and J 2 bases short, with 4 bases between. The CDR3 sequence: CASSFTNTEAFF. CDR3 DNA: TGTGCCAGCAGCTTCACCAACACTGAAGCTTTCTTT.

On this clonotype: A much larger clone sits a single nucleotide away, making a read error possible. V usage is TRBV2 and J usage is TRBJ2-1; 10 bases align to TRBD2. There are 15 residues in the CDR3. Per the germline V gene, CDR1 is SNHLY and CDR2 is FYNNEI. CDR3 nucleotides: TGTACCAGCAGTGGGGAGCGGGGGGGCCTGAATGAGCAGTTCTTC. This gives the protein CTSSGERGGLNEQFF.

In its sample, this clonotype was seen many times. This sequence joins TRBV7-2 and TRBJ1-5, with TRBD1 matching over 7 bases. V lost 4 bases to trimming and J lost 4 bases; unmatched junction nucleotides: 7. The CDR3 consists of 15 residues. Per the germline V gene, CDR1 is SGHTA and CDR2 is FQGNSA. Written as DNA, the CDR3 is TGTGCCAGCAGCTCCCAGACAGGGCGAAATCAGCCCCAGCATTTT. Protein sequence: CASSSQTGRNQPQHF.

In its sample, this clonotype was seen many times. The V call is TRBV7-9, the J call TRBJ2-7; 7 positions agree with TRBD1. Germline CDR1 SEHNR, CDR2 FQNEAQ (reference sequence). The ends lost 5 bases at V and 7 bases at J; junction bases unmatched: 11. The CDR3 is 14 residues long. The CDR3 nucleotides read TGTGCCAGCAGCCCAATCGACAGGGCCTTTGAGCAGTACTTC. Translation: CASSPIDRAFEQYF.

Only a few counts were recorded for this clonotype. The J gene is TRBJ1-5, the V gene TRBV12-5; TRBD1 might be the D (6 bases). CDR3 size: 16 residues. The V end was cut by 5 bases, the J end by 1 base, with 15 bases between. Per the germline V gene, CDR1 is LGHNT and CDR2 is FRNRAP. The CDR3 nucleotides are TGTGCTAGTGGTAGTCAACAGGGTAGAAGCAATCAGCCCCAGCATTTT. Its translation: CASGSQQGRSNQPQHF. Filled out from reference TRBV12-5 and TRBJ1-5, the complete variable domain reads DARVTQTPRHKVTEMGQEVTMRCQPILGHNTVFWYRQTMMQGLELLAYFRNRAPLDDSGMPKDRFSAEMPDATLATLKIQPSEPRDSAVYFCASGSQQGRSNQPQHFGDGTRLSIL.

This clonotype was recorded at least ten times. The CDR3 spells CASSDGVDNQPQHF. The DNA of the CDR3 is TGTGCCAGCAGTGATGGGGTTGACAATCAGCCCCAGCATTTT. This sequence joins TRBV2 and TRBJ1-5, with D uncertain. Germline V gene sequence: CDR1 SNHLY, CDR2 FYNNEI. Trimming took 3 bases from V and 3 from J, leaving 9 bases between them. This CDR3 has 14 amino acids.

This clonotype came up many times. The CDR3 DNA reads as TGTGCCAGCAGCACAAGACAGTTTGATCAGCCCCAGCATTTT. This gives the protein CASSTRQFDQPQHF. V and J are TRBV28 and TRBJ1-5, with D possibly matching TRBD1 (5 bases). Trimming left V 6 bases short and J 5 bases short, with 14 bases between. Germline V gene data show CDR1 as MDHEN and CDR2 as SYDVKM. This CDR3 has 14 residues.

To note about this clonotype: A much bigger clone sits one base away, suggesting this may be a read error. This rearrangement joins TRBV20-1 to TRBJ2-1, with 11 nucleotides matching TRBD1. This CDR3 contains 16 residues. Germline loops: CDR1 DFQATT, CDR2 SNEGSKA (reference sequence). CDR3 DNA: TGCAGTGCTGGAGATACTGGACAGGGGGCGGGCAATGAGCAGTTCTTC. It specifies CSAGDTGQGAGNEQFF.

The chain is built from TRBV5-1 and TRBJ1-6, with D uncertain. Germline V lookup: CDR1 SGHRS, CDR2 YFSETQ. Between the trimmed V and J ends, which lost 1 base and 0 bases, there was a span of 8 bases. This CDR3 contains 16 residues. The CDR3 nucleotides are TGCGCCAGCAGCTTGCTAGGCTTCTCCTATAATTCACCCCTCCACTTT. It yields the protein CASSLLGFSYNSPLHF.

There are many counts of this clonotype. The chain employs TRBV11-2 and TRBJ1-2; D unclear. The V gene's germline CDR1 is SGHAT and CDR2 FQNNGV. This CDR3 spans 14 amino acids. V was trimmed by 5 bases and J by 2 bases, leaving 12 bases between them. The DNA of the CDR3 is TGTGCCAGCAGCCATGGGAAAGTGAACTATGGCTACACCTTC. This gives the protein CASSHGKVNYGYTF.

The V gene is TRBV7-2, the J gene TRBJ1-2; tentatively, D is TRBD1 (5 bases). V was shortened by 1 base and J by 0 bases, with 12 bases between the two germline ends. CDR1 SGHTA and CDR2 FQGNSA come from the germline V gene. The CDR3 totals 16 residues. The CDR3 DNA follows: TGTGCCAGCAGCTTAGTGGGGCCCGGATCTAACTATGGCTACACCTTC. It codes for CASSLVGPGSNYGYTF.

This clonotype was observed at least ten times. The chain combines TRBV20-1 with TRBJ1-2; D unclear. Trimming stripped 3 bases from V and 3 bases from J, with 5 bases between. CDR1 is DFQATT and CDR2 is SNEGSKA in the germline V gene (reference sequence). This CDR3 is built from 11 residues. CDR3 sequence reads: CSARRYYGYTF. The CDR3 DNA follows: TGCAGTGCTAGGCGGTACTATGGCTACACCTTC.

The table lists this clonotype with many counts. The J gene is TRBJ1-5, the V gene TRBV28, with D perhaps TRBD1 (6 bases). This CDR3 has 15 residues. The V end was cut by 7 bases, the J end by 1 base, with 14 bases between. Per germline, CDR1 MDHEN and CDR2 SYDVKM. The CDR3 DNA sequence: TGTGCCAGCACCCTAGGGGGGGGAAGCAATCAGCCCCAGCATTTT. Encoded protein: CASTLGGGSNQPQHF.

This clonotype was detected a few times. The rearrangement joins TRBV7-6 to TRBJ2-2; 7 nucleotides line up with TRBD2. CDR1 is SGHVS and CDR2 is FNYEAQ in the germline V gene. This CDR3 contains 18 residues. V lost 0 bases and J lost 6; bases outside the gene matches: 13. CDR3 in amino acids: CASSLAGNGGDFAGELFF. The CDR3 nucleotides read TGTGCCAGCAGCTTAGCTGGTAATGGGGGGGATTTCGCCGGGGAGCTGTTTTTT. Full variable domain (rest looked up from reference TRBV7-6 and TRBJ2-2): GAGVSQSPRYKVTKRGQDVALRCDPISGHVSLYWYRQALGQGPEFLTYFNYEAQQDKSGLPNDRFSAERPEGSISTLTIQRTEQRDSAMYRCASSLAGNGGDFAGELFFGEGSRLTVL.